This T cell receptor (beta chain) stems from a study of cytomegalovirus exposure and HLA in healthy donors. Deletions cut 2 bases from V and 12 bases from J, with 17 bases between. Germline assignment: CDR1 SGHNT and CDR2 YYREEE (reference sequence). The CDR3 runs to 13 residues. The PCR had 60 Vbeta and 13 Jbeta primers. Sequencing used immunoSEQ multiplex PCR; TCRdb keeps in-frame clones, though not all of them. The profile shows 200,000 to 250,000 clones, roughly four fifths of them singletons. The V call is TRBV5-4, the J call TRBJ1-2; no definite D call. Material for sequencing was PBMCs. This clonotype was obtained from a woman aged 60-75 years in good health and CMV-seropositive. In DNA form, the CDR3 reads TGTGCCAGCAGCTTTTCGGGTTTGGGAGGCCACACCTTC. This gives the protein CASSFSGLGGHTF.